The clone carrying this T cell receptor (beta chain) was found many times. This sample was taken from a study of regulatory T cells in long-lasting Graves disease. The TCR beta library used iRepertoire HTBI primers with Arm-PCR amplification of CDR3. TCRdb itself ran the multiplex PCR reads through MiXCR, one entry per CDR3 protein. Seen here are 600,000 to 650,000 distinct CDR3 sequences, about 16% observed once, and the top ten hold about 17%. Per the germline V gene, CDR1 is ENHRY and CDR2 is SYGVKD. V shed 0 bases and J shed 8 bases, with 14 bases lying between them. The CDR3 runs to 15 residues. Time point here: newly diagnosed GD, antithyroid drugs for less than 3 months. Construction of the TCR library relied on RNA isolated from PBMCs. This same sample was also part of a study on T cells in Graves' hyperthyroidism and ophthalmopathy. From that report: An absence of ophthalmopathy progression within 18 months meant stable Graves' hyperthyroidism. HTBI primers drove first-round RT-PCR of the TCR CDR3.

The gene calls are TRBV10-3 and TRBJ2-1, with D perhaps TRBD1 or TRBD2 (5 bases each). This specimen consisted of peripheral blood mononuclear cells (PBMCs), obtained at new diagnosis, from a patient treated with antithyroid drugs. The receptor's source is a woman aged 25 to 45 with Graves disease. The CDR3 DNA reads as TGTGCCATCAGTGAGTCAGGCAGGGCGGGTTATGAGCAGTTCTTC. Translating gives CAISESGRAGYEQFF.